This T cell receptor (beta chain) was sequenced in a study of T cell responses to AZD1222 COVID-19 vaccine. Here immunoSEQ multiplex PCR was the method, and the copy in TCRdb shows in-frame clones only, minus some. Found here are about 120,000 clones, around 89% of them singletons; the top ten hold 6.5% to 7.5%. CDR3 length equals 16 residues. CDR1 PRHDT and CDR2 FYEKMQ come from the germline V gene (reference sequence). Trimming pared 4 bases from V and 0 bases from J, leaving 16 bases between. The V call is TRBV13, the J call TRBJ2-7; weak D call: TRBD2 (6 bases). This TCR derives from an adult who received the AZD1222 COVID-19 vaccine. The sequencing here drew on peripheral blood, taken 28 days after the second AZD1222 dose. This chain's CDR3 is CASSSAGRGSSYEQYF. CDR3 DNA sequence: TGTGCCAGCAGCTCCGCCGGGCGGGGTAGCTCCTACGAGCAGTACTTC.